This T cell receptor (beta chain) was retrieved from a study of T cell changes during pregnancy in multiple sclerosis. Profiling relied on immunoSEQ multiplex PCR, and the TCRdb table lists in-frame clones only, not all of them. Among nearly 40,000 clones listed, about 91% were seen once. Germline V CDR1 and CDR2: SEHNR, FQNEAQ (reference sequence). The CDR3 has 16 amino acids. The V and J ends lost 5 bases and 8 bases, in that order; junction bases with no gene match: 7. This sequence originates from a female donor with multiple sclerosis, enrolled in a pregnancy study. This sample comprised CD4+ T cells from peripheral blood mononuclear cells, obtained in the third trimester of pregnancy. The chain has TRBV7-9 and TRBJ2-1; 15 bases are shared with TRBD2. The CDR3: CASSTGRTSGRDEQFF. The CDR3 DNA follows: TGTGCCAGCAGCACCGGTAGGACTAGCGGGAGGGATGAGCAGTTCTTC.